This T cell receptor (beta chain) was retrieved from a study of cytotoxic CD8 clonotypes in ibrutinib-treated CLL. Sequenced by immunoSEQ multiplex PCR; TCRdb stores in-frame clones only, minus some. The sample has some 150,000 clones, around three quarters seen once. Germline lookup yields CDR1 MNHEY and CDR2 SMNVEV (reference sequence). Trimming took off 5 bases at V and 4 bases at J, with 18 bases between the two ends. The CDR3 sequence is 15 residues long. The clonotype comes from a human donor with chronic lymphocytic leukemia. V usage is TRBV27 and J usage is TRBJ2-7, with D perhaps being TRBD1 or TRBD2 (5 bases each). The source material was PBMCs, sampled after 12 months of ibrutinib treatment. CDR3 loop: CASSTPRGVVYEQYF. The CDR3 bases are TGTGCCAGCAGTACCCCAAGGGGAGTAGTATACGAGCAGTACTTC.